This T cell receptor beta chain was documented in a study of CXCR3-negative and CXCR3-positive naive CD8 T cells (dated by TCRdb to 2018 to 2020). At the level of the whole study: In total, some 130 million TRB reads were obtained, or roughly 1.5 +/- 0.3 million reads per library. Naive subsets from five or six donors and memory cells from 3 donors were included in the TRBV-TRBJ cluster analysis. The diversity and physicochemical repertoire analyses included more than ten donors pooled from two independent experiments. Study-wide conclusions, independent of this receptor: Naive CXCR3-negative and CXCR3-positive cells from the same donor showed similar TRBV-TRBJ usage, whereas memory cells showed distinct patterns. Repertoire diversity was comparably high in both naive subsets but much lower in memory CD8+ T cells. Surface CD5, linked to self-reactivity in mice, was comparable between naive subsets; TCR interaction strength was therefore also inferred from TRB CDR3 physicochemical properties. TRB CDR3s from CXCR3-positive naive cells showed higher hydrophobicity (lower Kidera factor 4), lower energy, and higher strength and volume indices than CXCR3-negative naive cells. CXCR3 expression partially decreased after cryopreservation, so most assays used freshly isolated PBMCs.

For every CD8+ T cell subset, some 310,000 cells were flow-sorted straight into RLT lysis buffer, and each subset was sorted in triplicate. To exclude memory contaminants, naive CD8+ T cells were stringently defined as CD45RO-CCR7+CD27+CD95-. Peripheral blood mononuclear cells were isolated from buffy coats by standard density gradient centrifugation. Naive CXCR3-negative and CXCR3-positive CD8+ T cells were flow-sorted on a FACSAria III. Total RNA was extracted from sorted cells using an RNeasy Mini Kit. For CDR1 and CDR2, the germline V gene lists SGHDT and YYEEEE. Including cysteine and phenylalanine, the CDR3 has 13 amino acids. DNA was not recorded. Note on this clonotype: Its antigen specificity is not known.

The reads were generated on a NextSeq 550. The Human TCR Profiling Kit (MiLaboratory) was used to prepare UMI-labeled 5' RACE TRB cDNA libraries. The full amount of extracted RNA was used for cDNA synthesis, and the full amount of resulting cDNA was used for PCR amplification. Libraries were prepared in parallel using an identical number of PCR cycles. The authors' pipeline ran thus. MIGEC and MiXCR extracted about 50,000 +/- 10,000 unique UMI-labeled TRB cDNA molecules per library, requiring at least two reads per UMI. On average, around 40,000 +/- 10,000 functional in-frame TRB CDR3 nucleotide clonotypes lacking stop codons were found per library. After downsampling to 5000 UMI-labeled TRB molecules per sample, diversity metrics such as normalized Shannon-Wiener and Chao1 were calculated in VDJtools. Clonotype-size-weighted physicochemical properties of the central five CDR3 residues (interaction energy, strength, volume and Kidera factor 4) were computed in VDJtools. After reprocessing by TCRdb, each CDR3 protein sequence is one entry, and no DNA is given. TCRdb's processing, not the authors', yielded these V and J calls. This sample's table lists some 4,900 distinct CDR3 sequences. Roughly 2.5% of the sample goes to the ten largest clones.

The sequencing sample was made of naive CXCR3- CD8+ T cells from blood. What this sample's cell subset or site label stands for: CD45RO-CCR7+CD27+CD95- naive CD8+ T cells lacking CXCR3 (TNR3-). This TCR derives from a human donor in good health. Some clones in this sample may be carry-over from other donors' samples. The rearrangement combines TRBV5-6 with TRBJ2-3. CDR3 reads: CASSWDVRDTQYF. With the rest looked up from the reference TRBV5-6 and TRBJ2-3 genes rather than sequenced, the full variable domain is DAGVTQSPTHLIKTRGQQVTLRCSPKSGHDTVSWYQQALGQGPQFIFQYYEEEERQRGNFPDRFSGHQFPNYSSELNVNALLLGDSALYLCASSWDVRDTQYFGPGTRLTVL.